One and the same sample provided the 5 T cell receptor beta chains below, sequenced in a study of blood T cell repertoires in COVID-19. Method: immunoSEQ multiplex PCR; TCRdb's copy keeps in-frame clones and lacks some. The sample lists over 250,000 clones, 88% occurring once. Material: peripheral blood. The receptors shown here come from a man aged 60 to 75 who had recovered from COVID-19.

V usage is TRBV15 and J usage is TRBJ1-3; TRBD1 is a possible D gene (5 bases). The germline CDR1 and CDR2 sequences are LNHNV and YYDKDF (reference sequence). Trimming shortened V by 1 base and J by 0 bases, and 7 bases separated the two germline ends. This CDR3 comprises 15 residues. CDR3 in amino acids: CATSRGGDSGNTIYF. Here the CDR3 DNA reads TGTGCCACCAGCAGAGGGGGGGACTCTGGAAACACCATATATTTT.

The CDR3 nucleotides read TGTGCCTGGAGTGGGACAGGGGGTCACTATGGCTACACCTTC. Translating gives CAWSGTGGHYGYTF. This chain connects TRBV30 to TRBJ1-2, with 10 bases aligning to TRBD1. CDR3 length equals 14 residues. Trimming removed 1 base from V and 3 bases from J; junction bases left unmatched: 2. Germline CDR1 GTSNPN, CDR2 SVGIG (reference sequence).

The chain carries TRBV19 and TRBJ1-2; 7 bases fit TRBD1. Germline lookup yields CDR1 LNHDA and CDR2 SQIVND (reference sequence). CDR3 length: 11 residues. DNA of the CDR3: TGTGGGGCAGGGGGTAACTATGGCTACACCTTC. Translating gives CGAGGNYGYTF. Full variable domain (outside the CDR3, taken from reference TRBV19 and TRBJ1-2): DGGITQSPKYLFRKEGQNVTLSCEQNLNHDAMYWYRQDPGQGLRLIYYSQIVNDFQKGDIAEGYSVSREKKESFPLTVTSAQKNPTAFYLCGAGGNYGYTFGSGTRLTVV.

The chain joins TRBV7-9 to TRBJ1-1; D call uncertain. The V end was cut by 3 bases, the J end by 1 base, with 6 bases between. The germline V gene encodes CDR1 SEHNR and CDR2 FQNEAQ (reference sequence). The CDR3 runs to 13 residues. The CDR3: CASSFAQNTEAFF. CDR3 DNA sequence: TGTGCCAGCAGCTTTGCACAGAACACTGAAGCTTTCTTT.

The J gene is TRBJ1-3, the V gene TRBV6-2 or TRBV6-3; tentative D call: TRBD1 (6 bases). The germline V and J ends were trimmed by 6 bases and 2 bases, with 11 bases remaining between them. This CDR3 has 14 amino acids. Looked up from germline, CDR1 is MNHEY and CDR2 is SVGEGT. This CDR3 is CASRPTGTGNTIYF. In DNA, the CDR3 is TGTGCCAGCAGACCTACAGGGACTGGAAACACCATATATTTT.